This T cell receptor (beta chain) was identified during a study of T-cell reconstitution after alpha-beta-depleted transplantation in children. Notes on the study in general: Approximately two months post-transplant, alpha-beta T cells reportedly originated from several hundred expanded graft clones. Recipient T cells and thymic progenitors that survived were the source of the high TCRbeta diversity seen at day 60 in some patients. Once a year had passed after transplant, T-cell counts and diversity came mostly from newly produced T cells.

In its sample, this clonotype was seen many times. The antigen is undetermined. Germline V CDR1 and CDR2: SQVTM, ANQGSEA. This CDR3 is built from 18 residues. J gave up 0 bases and V 0 bases, and 5 bases lay outside the gene matches. A library of TCRbeta sequences, prepared with unique molecular identifiers, was generated. TCRdb redid the calling of the PCR reads with MiXCR, one entry per CDR3 protein. The repertoire includes about 300,000 distinct CDR3 sequences, around a tenth of them detected once, and around 7.6% sits in the top ten. The material was PBMCs, obtained before TCRalphabeta/CD19-depleted stem cell transplant. The sequence derives from a boy in the first two years of life with acute myeloid leukemia, due to receive a stem cell transplant. The chain is built from TRBV29-1 and TRBJ2-1; 13 bases agree with TRBD2. The CDR3 nucleotides read TGCAGCGTTGAAGATCCCTGGACTAGCGGGAGCTCCTACAATGAGCAGTTCTTC. Translated, it gives CSVEDPWTSGSSYNEQFF.